This TCR beta chain derives from a study of glioma-infiltrating T cells after dendritic cell vaccination. Study-wide background: Samples are from glioblastoma patients in Phase I and II dendritic cell vaccine trials.

The V segment lost 4 bases and the J segment 1 base; nucleotides outside the gene matches: 1. The CDR3 loop spans 13 amino acids. CDR1 and CDR2 (germline): SGHRS, YFSETQ. Regarding time point: after dendritic cell vaccination, including at tumor progression/relapse. Findings of the study overall: Survival was not directly related to TCR clonality in these patients.

Up to about 2 ug genomic DNA was used for TCRB CDR3 amplification. Produced via immunoSEQ multiplex PCR; TCRdb's table is partial and in-frame only. The sample has 98,000 or so clones, approximately 84% seen once; the top ten hold 5.4%. In regard to this clone: Its specificity is not known.

This TCR came from a human donor with glioblastoma. Source: blood, taken after dendritic cell vaccination. The chain is built from TRBV5-1 and TRBJ2-7, with 8 positions matching TRBD1. The CDR3 nucleotides are TGCGCCAGCAGCGGACAGGGTTCCTACGAGCAGTACTTC. The encoded protein is CASSGQGSYEQYF.